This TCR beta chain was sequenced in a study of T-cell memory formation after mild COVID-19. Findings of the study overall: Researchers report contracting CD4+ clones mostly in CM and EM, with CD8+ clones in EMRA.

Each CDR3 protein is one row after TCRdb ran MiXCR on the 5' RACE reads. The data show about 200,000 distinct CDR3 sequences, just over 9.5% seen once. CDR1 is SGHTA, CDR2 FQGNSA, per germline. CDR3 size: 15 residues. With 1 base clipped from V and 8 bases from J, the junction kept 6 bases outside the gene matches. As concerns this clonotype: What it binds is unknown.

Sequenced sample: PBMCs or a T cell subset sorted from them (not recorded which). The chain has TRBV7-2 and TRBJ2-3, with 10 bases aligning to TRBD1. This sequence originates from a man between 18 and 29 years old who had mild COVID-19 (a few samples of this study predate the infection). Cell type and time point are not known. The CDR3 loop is CASSLEGTGARTQYF. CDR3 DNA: TGTGCCAGCAGCTTAGAAGGGACAGGGGCTCGTACGCAGTATTTT. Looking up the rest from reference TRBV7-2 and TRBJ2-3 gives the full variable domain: GAGVSQSPSNKVTEKGKDVELRCDPISGHTALYWYRQSLGQGLEFLIYFQGNSAPDKSGLPSDRFSAERTGGSVSTLTIQRTQQEDSAVYLCASSLEGTGARTQYFGPGTRLTVL.